These 28 T cell receptor beta chains originate from one sample sequenced in a study of control samples from healthy donors and cancer patients (dated by TCRdb to 2019 to 2021). Library preparation was by the immunoSEQ multiplex PCR assay. Not all clones reach the TCRdb copy of this immuneACCESS table, which keeps in-frame sequences only. Checked studies attribute under half of the gap to unresolved V genes and leave the rest unexplained. This sample comprises under 150,000 clones, roughly 89% of them detected only once. The ten largest clonotypes hold about 11% of the sample. The sample comprised blood. All receptors derive from a man aged 25-45 years in good health.

The chain uses TRBV11-3 and TRBJ2-1; 10 positions agree with TRBD2. Germline V lookup: CDR1 SGHNT, CDR2 YENEEA. J was trimmed by 8 bases and V by 8 bases; bases with no gene match: 12. This CDR3 spans 15 amino acids. Here the CDR3 DNA reads TGTGCCAGCGCACTCAGCGGGAGGGCACTCGATGAGCAGTTCTTC. This encodes CASALSGRALDEQFF.

The V gene is TRBV3-1 (or the pseudogene TRBV3-2), the J gene TRBJ1-1, with TRBD1 as a possible D gene (6 bases). Germline lookup yields CDR1 LGHDT and CDR2 YNNKEL (reference sequence). Trimming took off 4 bases at V and 3 bases at J, with 15 bases between the two ends. This CDR3 region has 15 residues. Here the CDR3 DNA reads TGTGCCAGCAGCCCCTGGGGGGGGCTAGACACTGAAGCTTTCTTT. It is translated as CASSPWGGLDTEAFF.

This chain uses TRBV11-2 with TRBJ2-3; D might be TRBD2 (5 bases). The germline V and J ends were trimmed by 7 bases and 2 bases, with 10 bases remaining between them. The CDR3 contains 13 residues. The germline V gene has CDR1 SGHAT and CDR2 FQNNGV. CDR3 sequence: CASTTGNTDTQYF. The CDR3 bases are TGTGCCAGCACGACGGGAAACACAGATACGCAGTATTTT.

V gene TRBV11-2 combines with J gene TRBJ1-1; D remains ambiguous. The length of the CDR3 is 11 residues. Looked up from germline, CDR1 is SGHAT and CDR2 is FQNNGV. The V gene lost 0 bases and the J gene lost 5 bases, with 1 base spanning the gap. The CDR3 reads CASSLDTEAFF. CDR3 DNA: TGTGCCAGCAGCTTAGATACTGAAGCTTTCTTT. Complete variable domain (other parts from reference TRBV11-2 and TRBJ1-1): EAGVAQSPRYKIIEKRQSVAFWCNPISGHATLYWYQQILGQGPKLLIQFQNNGVVDDSQLPKDRFSAERLKGVDSTLKIQPAKLEDSAVYLCASSLDTEAFFGQGTRLTVV.

V usage is TRBV28 and J usage is TRBJ2-1; TRBD1 is a possible D gene (6 bases). Germline CDR1 reads MDHEN; CDR2 reads SYDVKM. This CDR3 is built from 12 residues. V lost 6 bases and J 10 bases, leaving 13 bases between the germline ends. CDR3 coding DNA: TGTGCCAGCAGCCAAATAGACAGGGAGCAGTTCTTC. It yields the protein CASSQIDREQFF.

This sequence joins TRBV19 and TRBJ1-6; a possible D gene is TRBD1 (6 bases). CDR3 length: 15 residues. The germline V and J ends were trimmed by 9 bases and 8 bases, with 20 bases remaining between them. CDR1 is LNHDA, CDR2 SQIVND, per germline (reference sequence). The CDR3 sequence is CASGDRPYSDSPLHF. The CDR3 bases are TGTGCCAGCGGAGACAGGCCCTATTCGGATTCACCCCTCCACTTT.

The chain employs TRBV9 and TRBJ1-3; 12 nucleotides align to TRBD1. After removal of 0 bases from V and 4 bases from J, the junction contained 11 bases not matched to a gene. Germline CDR1 is SGDLS and CDR2 is YYNGEE. This CDR3 has 19 residues. Here the CDR3 DNA reads TGTGCCAGCAGCGTAGGGAATCCGGGACAGGGGGCCGGGGGAAACACCATATATTTT. It encodes CASSVGNPGQGAGGNTIYF.

A note on this clone: Mismatch with germline at one junction end may stem from a read error. V gene TRBV28 combines with J gene TRBJ1-5; perhaps TRBD1 as D (6 bases). Germline-derived CDR1 and CDR2 are MDHEN and SYDVKM. This CDR3 is built from 13 residues. The CDR3 nucleotides are TGTGCCGGCAGAGAACAGGGTTCTCGGCCCCAGCATTTT. This translates into CAGREQGSRPQHF.

This clone was found once. The chain links TRBV11-3 to TRBJ2-1; 10 bases are shared with TRBD2. The ends lost 3 bases at V and 12 bases at J; junction bases unmatched: 8. This CDR3 has 14 amino acids. The V gene's germline CDR1 is SGHNT and CDR2 YENEEA. Written as DNA, the CDR3 is TGTGCCAGCAGCTTGACTAGCGGGTCGCAATTGCAGTTCTTC. Residues: CASSLTSGSQLQFF.

DNA for the CDR3: TGCGCCAGCAGCTTGTCCGGTAGCAATCAGCCCCAGCATTTT. Translating it yields CASSLSGSNQPQHF. The chain joins TRBV5-1 to TRBJ1-5; D gene uncertain. Germline values: CDR1 SGHRS, CDR2 YFSETQ. Deletions cut 1 base from V and 0 bases from J, with 5 bases between. CDR3 size: 14 residues.

The chain joins TRBV5-4 to TRBJ2-5; 7 positions agree with TRBD1. J lost 1 base, V lost 7 bases, and 10 bases had no gene match. CDR3 length: 15 amino acids. Germline CDR1 reads SGHNT; CDR2 reads YYREEE (reference sequence). The CDR3 reads CASALRPGGQETQYF. CDR3 in DNA: TGTGCCAGCGCGCTACGTCCAGGGGGCCAAGAGACCCAGTACTTC.

The chain links TRBV7-9 to TRBJ1-2, with D possibly matching TRBD1 (5 bases). V was pared by 8 bases and J by 5 bases, with 15 bases between. CDR1 and CDR2 from the germline V gene are SEHNR and FQNEAQ (reference sequence). The CDR3 length is 13 residues. This chain's CDR3 is CASSTGGVYGYTF. Written as DNA, the CDR3 is TGTGCCAGCTCCACGGGGGGGGTGTATGGCTACACCTTC.

The V gene is TRBV6-1, the J gene TRBJ1-5; D call uncertain. The CDR3 sequence is 14 residues long. Germline V gives CDR1 MNHNS, CDR2 SASEGT. Trimming stripped 2 bases from V and 2 bases from J, with 7 bases between. This CDR3 is CASSEWVGNQPQHF. CDR3 in DNA: TGTGCCAGCAGTGAATGGGTTGGCAATCAGCCCCAGCATTTT.

The CDR3 protein is CASSQFGQHFYEQYF. The CDR3 DNA follows: TGTGCCAGCAGCCAATTCGGACAACACTTCTACGAGCAGTACTTC. This chain uses TRBV3-1 (or the pseudogene TRBV3-2) with TRBJ2-7, with a tentative D call TRBD1 (5 bases). The germline CDR1 and CDR2 sequences are LGHDT and YNNKEL (reference sequence). V dropped 2 bases and J dropped 3 bases, with 14 bases sitting between them. This CDR3 is built from 15 residues.

V and J are TRBV4-1 and TRBJ2-7; 7 bases align to TRBD1. The DNA end favors TRBJ2-1, so the J call may be wrong. CDR1 and CDR2 from the germline V gene are MGHRA and YSYEKL. The CDR3 length is 15 residues. For the CDR3, the DNA is TGCGCCAGCAGCCAAGAAAGGGGGCCGTACAATGAGCAGTTCTTC. Translation gives CASSQERGPYNEQFF.

This sequence joins TRBV28 and TRBJ2-7; 12 positions match TRBD2. This CDR3 comprises 15 residues. V shed 6 bases and J 6 bases; nucleotides not matched to a gene: 9. Germline V gene sequence: CDR1 MDHEN, CDR2 SYDVKM. DNA of the CDR3: TGTGCCAGCAGCCACACGACTAGCGGGAGCCGCGAGCAGTACTTC. This sequence encodes CASSHTTSGSREQYF.

V gene TRBV4-2 combines with J gene TRBJ2-3; 7 bases are a match to TRBD2. Germline CDR1 LGHNA, CDR2 YNFKEQ. V was clipped by 3 bases and J by 6 bases; unmatched bases: 6. CDR3 length: 14 amino acids. CDR3 nucleotide sequence: TGTGCCAGCAGCCACTCGGGAGGAGCGGATACGCAGTATTTT. Translation: CASSHSGGADTQYF.

The genes are TRBV7-8 and TRBJ1-1; D is uncertain. CDR1 SGHVS and CDR2 FQNEAQ come from the germline V gene. The CDR3 has 15 amino acids. Trimming stripped 1 base from V and 1 base from J, with 10 bases between. The DNA of the CDR3 is TGTGCCAGCAGCTTAGTGGGTTGGGGGAACACTGAAGCTTTCTTT. Residues: CASSLVGWGNTEAFF.

The gene calls are TRBV19 and TRBJ1-3; maybe TRBD1 (5 bases). Germline CDR1 and CDR2: LNHDA and SQIVND (reference sequence). This CDR3 contains 18 residues. The V end lost 4 bases, the J end lost 0 bases, and 19 bases lay between the germline ends. The CDR3 reads CASSTFGARRGSGNTIYF. CDR3 DNA sequence: TGTGCCAGTAGTACCTTTGGGGCGCGACGGGGCTCTGGAAACACCATATATTTT.

The CDR3 here is CASSLARGAMSSGNTIYF. In DNA, the CDR3 is TGTGCCAGCAGCTTAGCGCGGGGGGCGATGTCATCTGGAAACACCATATATTTT. This rearrangement joins TRBV7-9 to TRBJ1-3; TRBD1 might be the D (6 bases). CDR1 is SEHNR, CDR2 FQNEAQ, per germline (reference sequence). Trimming pared 0 bases from V and 1 base from J, leaving 16 bases between. The CDR3 contains 18 residues.

The rearrangement joins TRBV6-2 or TRBV6-3 to TRBJ2-7; the D is unclear. The CDR3 is 14 amino acids. The germline V gene encodes CDR1 MNHEY and CDR2 SVGEGT. V was shortened by 4 bases and J by 2 bases, with 12 bases between the two germline ends. CDR3 sequence reads: CASSSRGTTYEQYF. The CDR3, as DNA: TGTGCCAGCAGTTCCAGAGGAACTACCTACGAGCAGTACTTC.

This sequence joins TRBV4-2 and TRBJ2-5, with 10 bases aligning to TRBD2. From germline, CDR1 is LGHNA and CDR2 YNFKEQ. The CDR3 has 15 residues. V shed 4 bases and J 1 base; nucleotides not matched to a gene: 3. CDR3 coding DNA: TGTGCCAGCAGCCCGAGGACTAGCGGCCAAGAGACCCAGTACTTC. Translation gives CASSPRTSGQETQYF.

This clone was seen a handful of times. The chain combines TRBV7-3 with TRBJ2-2; possibly TRBD1 or TRBD2 for D (5 bases each). This CDR3 is built from 18 residues. V was cut by 0 bases and J by 4 bases, with 18 bases left in between. Germline V gene data show CDR1 as SGHTA and CDR2 as FQGTGA. The CDR3 nucleotides read TGTGCCAGCAGCTTAACAGTTAATCGGGAAAGGGGCACCGGGGAGCTGTTTTTT. Amino acid sequence: CASSLTVNRERGTGELFF.

The chain is built from TRBV5-1 and TRBJ2-7; D is tentatively TRBD1 or TRBD2 (5 bases each). The germline gives CDR1 SGHRS, CDR2 YFSETQ. V gave up 0 bases and J gave up 1 base, with 20 bases separating them. CDR3 length: 18 amino acids. CDR3 DNA: TGCGCCAGCAGCTTGGCAAGCGTCGGGGCAGGGTTGTCCTACGAGCAGTACTTC. Amino acids: CASSLASVGAGLSYEQYF.

V is TRBV3-1 (or the pseudogene TRBV3-2) and J is TRBJ2-3; 8 positions agree with TRBD2. V lost 6 bases and J lost 0; bases outside the gene matches: 5. CDR1 is LGHDT and CDR2 is YNNKEL in the germline V gene (reference sequence). The CDR3 is made up of 15 amino acids. CDR3 protein: CASSLAGPSTDTQYF. The CDR3 nucleotides read TGTGCCAGCAGTCTAGCGGGTCCAAGCACAGATACGCAGTATTTT.

The rearrangement joins TRBV20-1 to TRBJ2-1, with 8 bases lining up with TRBD2. The CDR3 loop spans 16 amino acids. In germline, CDR1 is DFQATT, CDR2 SNEGSKA (reference sequence). Unmatched junction bases numbered 7, after V lost 3 bases and J lost 0 bases. The CDR3 sequence: CSASMREASSYNEQFF. CDR3 DNA: TGCAGTGCTAGTATGCGGGAGGCAAGCTCCTACAATGAGCAGTTCTTC.

This chain connects TRBV11-2 to TRBJ2-7, with 7 bases that match TRBD1. The germline gives CDR1 SGHAT, CDR2 FQNNGV. This CDR3 is built from 14 residues. J lost 4 bases, V lost 5 bases, and 8 bases had no gene match. The CDR3 DNA reads as TGTGCCAGCAGCCCCCAGGACAGGAAATACGAGCAGTACTTC. Encoded protein: CASSPQDRKYEQYF.

This rearrangement joins TRBV7-9 to TRBJ2-2; 9 bases agree with TRBD1. The V segment lost 7 bases and the J segment 6 bases; nucleotides outside the gene matches: 6. The CDR3 is 14 residues long. The germline CDR1 and CDR2 sequences are SEHNR and FQNEAQ (reference sequence). The CDR3 sequence is CASIRTGEAGELFF. DNA of the CDR3: TGTGCCAGCATCCGGACAGGGGAAGCCGGGGAGCTGTTTTTT.